This entry concerns a single T cell receptor beta chain. The germline V gene encodes CDR1 SGHTA and CDR2 FQGTGA. Trimming took off 5 bases at V and 0 bases at J, with 12 bases between the two ends. CDR3 length: 15 residues. Data came from immunoSEQ multiplex PCR; TCRdb stores just in-frame clones and leaves some out. The data show around 67,000 clones, with 80% to 95% seen just once and under 2.5% held by the top ten. This specimen belongs to a study of T cell changes during pregnancy in multiple sclerosis. The J gene is TRBJ2-3, the V gene TRBV7-3, with a tentative D call TRBD2 (6 bases). Sequencing was performed on peripheral blood, taken in the first trimester of pregnancy. The receptor was isolated from a female donor with multiple sclerosis, enrolled in a pregnancy study. CDR3 sequence reads: CASSLGLTSTDTQYF. CDR3 coding DNA: TGTGCCAGCAGCCTAGGACTAACCAGCACAGATACGCAGTATTTT.